This T cell receptor (beta chain) appears in the sequencing data of a study of T cells in Graves' hyperthyroidism and ophthalmopathy. Germline assignment: CDR1 LNHDA and CDR2 SQIVND (reference sequence). This CDR3 is 15 amino acids long. Trimming left V 3 bases short and J 5 bases short, with 16 bases between. Patients aged 18 to 65 had newly diagnosed hyperthyroidism that had lasted under 2 months. Patients having uncontrolled infection, another autoimmune disease, pregnancy or lactation were not included. The investigators amplified TCR beta CDR3 regions from RNA transcripts. The HTBI primer set drove a first-round RT-PCR of the TCR CDR3. TCRdb used MiXCR to reprocess the multiplex PCR reads, holding one entry per CDR3 protein. Of 370,000 or so distinct CDR3 sequences listed, about 25% are singletons.

The V call is TRBV19, the J call TRBJ2-5; the D is unclear. The sequence came from a man between 50 and 59 years old with Graves' hyperthyroidism. The sequenced material came from blood. The CDR3, as DNA: TGTGCCAGTAGTATCGGTTCCGCCAGGCAGGAGACCCAGTACTTC. Translating gives CASSIGSARQETQYF.